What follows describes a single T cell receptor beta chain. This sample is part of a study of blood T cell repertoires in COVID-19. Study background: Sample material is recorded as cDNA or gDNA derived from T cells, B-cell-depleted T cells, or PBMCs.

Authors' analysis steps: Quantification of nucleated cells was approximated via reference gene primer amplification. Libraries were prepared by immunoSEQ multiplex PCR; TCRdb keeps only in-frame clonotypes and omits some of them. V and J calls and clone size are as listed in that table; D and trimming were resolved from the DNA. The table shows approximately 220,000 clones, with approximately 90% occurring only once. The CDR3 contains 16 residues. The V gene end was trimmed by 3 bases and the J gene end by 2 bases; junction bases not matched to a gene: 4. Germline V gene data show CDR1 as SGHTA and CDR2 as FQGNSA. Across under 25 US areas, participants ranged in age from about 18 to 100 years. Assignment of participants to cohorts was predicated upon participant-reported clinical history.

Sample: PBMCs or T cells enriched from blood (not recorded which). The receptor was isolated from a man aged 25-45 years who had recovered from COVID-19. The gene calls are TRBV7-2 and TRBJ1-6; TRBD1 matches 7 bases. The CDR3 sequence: CASSFDRVTYNSPLHF. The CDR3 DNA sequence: TGTGCCAGCAGCTTCGACAGGGTGACCTATAATTCACCCCTCCACTTT.